The entry below describes one T cell receptor beta chain. What it binds is unknown. The method was immunoSEQ multiplex PCR; TCRdb's version includes in-frame clones alone and lacks a portion of them. The profile shows 75,000 or so clones, approximately 84% of them singletons. Trimming took 4 bases from V and 7 from J, leaving 15 bases between them. The CDR3 has 14 amino acids. Germline V gives CDR1 SGHNT, CDR2 YYREEE (reference sequence). The sample belongs to a study of OX40 agonist ivuxolimab in advanced cancers. Study information: As their treatment, patients were administered ivuxolimab, an agonistic anti-OX40 (CD134) antibody. There were three patients with partial responses, one having hepatocellular carcinoma and two cutaneous melanoma. Study findings and constraints: With doses of 0.1 to 3.0 mg/kg, CD4+ and CD8+ blood T cells had undergone clonal expansion by week 6. The study found that CD8+ T cells averaged more expanded clones than CD4+.

This material consisted of CD4+ or CD8+ T cells sorted from blood, taken in a trial of the OX40 agonist ivuxolimab. The receptor was isolated from an adult with an advanced solid tumor such as melanoma, head and neck, liver or kidney cancer. The chain carries TRBV5-4 and TRBJ2-1; D is ambiguous. In DNA, the CDR3 is TGTGCCAGCAGCGGGATCGGGCTGCATAATGAGCAGTTCTTC. Translation: CASSGIGLHNEQFF.